The 17 T cell receptor beta chains below come from one sample, sequenced in a study of T cell responses to AZD1222 COVID-19 vaccine. Profiled with immunoSEQ multiplex PCR; TCRdb holds only in-frame clones, not every one. In the table there are about 97,000 clones, around 89% of which are singletons. The source was peripheral blood, collected on day 0 of AZD1222 vaccination. The origin of the receptors is an adult in good health.

The chain employs TRBV29-1 and TRBJ2-3; D gene unclear. V dropped 2 bases and J dropped 1 base, with 7 bases sitting between them. The V gene's germline CDR1 is SQVTM and CDR2 ANQGSEA. CDR3 size: 13 residues. The CDR3 sequence is CSVELRGTDTQYF. CDR3 bases: TGCAGCGTTGAATTGCGTGGCACAGATACGCAGTATTTT.

This clone was recorded once. This chain joins TRBV2 and TRBJ1-3; the D gene is possibly TRBD1 (5 bases). Germline-derived CDR1 and CDR2 are SNHLY and FYNNEI. The CDR3 is 15 amino acids. V shed 7 bases and J shed 0 bases, with 13 bases lying between them. The CDR3 region is CASTVEGNSGNTIYF. As DNA, the CDR3 is TGTGCCAGCACCGTTGAGGGGAACTCTGGAAACACCATATATTTT.

The table lists this clone with a count of one. The chain uses TRBV6-2 or TRBV6-3 and TRBJ2-6; D is uncertain. V was shortened by 2 bases and J by 0 bases, with 2 bases between the two germline ends. The CDR3 runs to 14 residues. Germline CDR1 reads MNHEY; CDR2 reads SVGEGT. CDR3 in DNA: TGTGCCAGCAGTTACCACTCTGGGGCCAACGTCCTGACTTTC. Translation gives CASSYHSGANVLTF.

Concerning this clone itself: Other DNA sequences within the sample encode an identical CDR3. This sequence joins TRBV20-1 and TRBJ1-5; possibly TRBD1 for D (5 bases). Germline V CDR1 and CDR2: DFQATT, SNEGSKA (reference sequence). The V end was cut by 6 bases, the J end by 3 bases, with 12 bases between. The CDR3 runs 13 residues. The CDR3 sequence is CSASPGTNQPQHF. In DNA form, the CDR3 reads TGCAGTGCCAGTCCCGGGACCAATCAGCCCCAGCATTTT.

The chain carries TRBV7-3 and TRBJ2-2; 8 nucleotides align to TRBD2. J was trimmed by 4 bases and V by 4 bases; bases with no gene match: 5. This CDR3 is 15 amino acids long. Germline lookup yields CDR1 SGHTA and CDR2 FQGTGA. CDR3 in DNA: TGTGCCAGCAGCTCCGGGACTAGTTTCACCGGGGAGCTGTTTTTT. It specifies CASSSGTSFTGELFF.

The gene calls are TRBV9 and TRBJ1-6, with D unresolved. The length of the CDR3 is 13 residues. V lost 8 bases, J lost 3 bases, and 9 bases lay in between. The germline gives CDR1 SGDLS, CDR2 YYNGEE. CDR3 residues: CASKRDYNSPLHF. DNA for the CDR3: TGTGCCAGTAAGCGGGACTATAATTCACCCCTCCACTTT.

The J gene is TRBJ1-1, the V gene TRBV18; the D is unclear. V lost 4 bases and J lost 1, with 10 bases in between. The CDR3 totals 14 residues. Germline V gives CDR1 KGHSH, CDR2 LQKENI. The CDR3 sequence: CASSREVSNTEAFF. CDR3 nucleotides: TGTGCCAGCTCACGGGAAGTATCGAACACTGAAGCTTTCTTT.

This clone has only one observation. J is TRBJ1-5 and V is TRBV15; D gene ambiguous. Germline CDR1 and CDR2: LNHNV and YYDKDF (reference sequence). This CDR3 is built from 16 residues. V was shortened by 1 base and J by 3 bases, with 13 bases between the two germline ends. This CDR3 reads CATSRGGPDANQPQHF. The CDR3 bases are TGTGCCACCAGCAGAGGTGGACCCGACGCCAATCAGCCCCAGCATTTT. The complete variable domain, with remaining parts taken from reference TRBV15 and TRBJ1-5, reads DAMVIQNPRYQVTQFGKPVTLSCSQTLNHNVMYWYQQKSSQAPKLLFHYYDKDFNNEADTPDNFQSRRPNTSFCFLDIRSPGLGDTAMYLCATSRGGPDANQPQHFGDGTRLSIL.

This rearrangement joins TRBV5-1 to TRBJ2-5; 12 nucleotides line up with TRBD1. Looked up from germline, CDR1 is SGHRS and CDR2 is YFSETQ. The CDR3 covers 14 residues. J gave up 5 bases and V 6 bases, and 5 bases lay outside the gene matches. The CDR3 loop reads CASTGTGGPETQYF. The CDR3, as DNA: TGCGCCAGCACCGGGACAGGGGGCCCGGAGACCCAGTACTTC. The variable domain in full, completed from reference TRBV5-1 and TRBJ2-5, reads KAGVTQTPRYLIKTRGQQVTLSCSPISGHRSVSWYQQTPGQGLQFLFEYFSETQRNKGNFPGRFSGRQFSNSRSEMNVSTLELGDSALYLCASTGTGGPETQYFGPGTRLLVL.

The chain links TRBV18 to TRBJ1-5; no clear D. CDR3 size: 14 residues. V shed 6 bases and J shed 2 bases, with 11 bases lying between them. Germline loops: CDR1 KGHSH, CDR2 LQKENI. The CDR3 nucleotides are TGTGCCAGCTCTCGCGACGGAGGCAATCAGCCCCAGCATTTT. Protein sequence: CASSRDGGNQPQHF.

The chain recombines TRBV5-1 with TRBJ1-1; D unresolved. CDR1 and CDR2 from the germline V gene are SGHRS and YFSETQ. The CDR3 has 13 residues. Trimming left V 5 bases short and J 4 bases short, with 12 bases between. CDR3 in amino acids: CASRQSALTEAFF. The DNA of the CDR3 is TGCGCCAGCAGACAGAGCGCGCTCACTGAAGCTTTCTTT.

The V gene is TRBV20-1, the J gene TRBJ2-5; 10 nucleotides match TRBD2. There are 16 residues in the CDR3. With V trimmed by 3 bases and J by 2 bases, 9 bases remained unmatched. Germline assignment: CDR1 DFQATT and CDR2 SNEGSKA (reference sequence). In nucleotides, the CDR3 is TGCAGTGCTAGTTTGTTCCTAGCGGGAGTTCAAGAGACCCAGTACTTC. This codes for CSASLFLAGVQETQYF.

This chain uses TRBV7-8 with TRBJ1-3, with D hard to call. V dropped 5 bases and J dropped 4 bases, with 9 bases sitting between them. The germline V gene encodes CDR1 SGHVS and CDR2 FQNEAQ. This CDR3 spans 13 amino acids. DNA of the CDR3: TGTGCCAGCAGCATTTCGGGAGGAAACACCATATATTTT. This encodes CASSISGGNTIYF.

This rearrangement joins TRBV19 to TRBJ2-3; either TRBD1 or TRBD2 may fit D (5 bases each). Germline CDR1 and CDR2: LNHDA and SQIVND (reference sequence). The CDR3 has 12 residues. V lost 7 bases to trimming and J lost 6 bases, with 11 bases between them. CDR3 sequence reads: CASKGWGDTQYF. In nucleotides, the CDR3 is TGTGCCAGTAAAGGTTGGGGGGATACGCAGTATTTT. The full variable domain, its missing parts supplied by reference TRBV19 and TRBJ2-3, is DGGITQSPKYLFRKEGQNVTLSCEQNLNHDAMYWYRQDPGQGLRLIYYSQIVNDFQKGDIAEGYSVSREKKESFPLTVTSAQKNPTAFYLCASKGWGDTQYFGPGTRLTVL.

This chain joins TRBV2 and TRBJ2-7, with D possibly matching TRBD1 (6 bases). Trimming stripped 6 bases from V and 0 bases from J, with 9 bases between. Germline loops: CDR1 SNHLY, CDR2 FYNNEI. The CDR3 runs to 13 residues. The CDR3 is CASRKDSSYEQYF. The CDR3 DNA sequence: TGTGCCAGCAGGAAGGACAGCTCCTACGAGCAGTACTTC.

This clone is termed medium-sized (0.01 to 0.1%). V and J are TRBV18 and TRBJ1-1; D is unclear. V lost 4 bases to trimming and J lost 1 base, with 7 bases between them. This CDR3 has 13 residues. CDR1 is KGHSH and CDR2 is LQKENI in the germline V gene. The CDR3 sequence: CASSLQSNTEAFF. The CDR3 DNA reads as TGTGCCAGCTCACTTCAGTCGAACACTGAAGCTTTCTTT.

This clone has only one observation. The gene calls are TRBV30 and TRBJ2-3, with TRBD2 matching over 11 bases. V shed 2 bases and J 4 bases; nucleotides not matched to a gene: 5. This CDR3 has 15 amino acids. Germline values: CDR1 GTSNPN, CDR2 SVGIG (reference sequence). The CDR3 protein is CAWSPTSGGADTQYF. CDR3 nucleotide sequence: TGTGCCTGGAGTCCCACTAGCGGGGGAGCAGATACGCAGTATTTT.